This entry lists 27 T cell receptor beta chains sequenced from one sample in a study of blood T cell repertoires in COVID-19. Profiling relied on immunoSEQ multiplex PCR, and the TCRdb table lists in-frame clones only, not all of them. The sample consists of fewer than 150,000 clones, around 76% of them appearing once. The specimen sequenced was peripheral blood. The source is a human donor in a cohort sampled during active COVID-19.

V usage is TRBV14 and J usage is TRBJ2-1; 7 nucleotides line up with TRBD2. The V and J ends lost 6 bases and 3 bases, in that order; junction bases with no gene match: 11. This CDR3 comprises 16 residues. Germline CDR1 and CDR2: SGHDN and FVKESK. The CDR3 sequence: CASRKTLGGNYNEQFF. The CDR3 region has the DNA TGTGCCAGCAGAAAGACCCTCGGGGGGAACTACAATGAGCAGTTCTTC.

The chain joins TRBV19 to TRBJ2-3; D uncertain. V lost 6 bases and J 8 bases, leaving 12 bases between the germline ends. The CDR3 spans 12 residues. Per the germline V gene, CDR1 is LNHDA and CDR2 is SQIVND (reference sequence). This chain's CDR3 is CASRDRVGTQYF. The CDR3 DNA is TGTGCCAGTAGGGATCGGGTCGGTACGCAGTATTTT.

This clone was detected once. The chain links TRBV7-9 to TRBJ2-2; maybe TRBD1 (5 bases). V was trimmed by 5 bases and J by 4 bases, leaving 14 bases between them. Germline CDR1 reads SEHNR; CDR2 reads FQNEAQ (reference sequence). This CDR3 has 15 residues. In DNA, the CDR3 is TGTGCCAGCAGCCCGGTGGGGCCGGGCACCGGGGAGCTGTTTTTT. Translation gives CASSPVGPGTGELFF.

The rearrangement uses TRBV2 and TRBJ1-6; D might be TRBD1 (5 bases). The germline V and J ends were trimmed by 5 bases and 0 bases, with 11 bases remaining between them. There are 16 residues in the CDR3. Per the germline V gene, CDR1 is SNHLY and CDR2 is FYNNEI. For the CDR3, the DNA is TGTGCCAGCAGTCTATTTGGGGCCTCCTATAATTCACCCCTCCACTTT. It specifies CASSLFGASYNSPLHF.

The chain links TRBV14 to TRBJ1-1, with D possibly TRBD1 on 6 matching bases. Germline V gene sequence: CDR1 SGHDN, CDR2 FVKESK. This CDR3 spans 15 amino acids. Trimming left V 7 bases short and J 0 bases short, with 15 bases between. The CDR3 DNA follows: TGTGCCAGCACCGGCGGGAGGGGGATGAACACTGAAGCTTTCTTT. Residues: CASTGGRGMNTEAFF.

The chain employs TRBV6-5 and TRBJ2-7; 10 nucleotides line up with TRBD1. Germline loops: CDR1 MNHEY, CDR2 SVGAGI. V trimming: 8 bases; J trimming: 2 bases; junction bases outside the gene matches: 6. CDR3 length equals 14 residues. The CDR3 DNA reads TGTGCCAGCGGGGGGGACAGGGGAACCTACGAGCAGTACTTC. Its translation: CASGGDRGTYEQYF.

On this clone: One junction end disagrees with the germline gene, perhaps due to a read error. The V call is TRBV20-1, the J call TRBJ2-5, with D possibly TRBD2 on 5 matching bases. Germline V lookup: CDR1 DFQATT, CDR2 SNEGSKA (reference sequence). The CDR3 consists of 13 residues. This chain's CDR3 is CSASLAPQGTQYF. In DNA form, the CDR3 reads TGCAGTGCTAGTCTAGCCCCTCAAGGGACCCAGTACTTC.

The CDR3, as DNA: TGTGCCAGCAGCTTAGGGGGGGGCAAAAACATTCAGTACTTC. Translated: CASSLGGGKNIQYF. This rearrangement joins TRBV7-8 to TRBJ2-4, with 7 bases identical to TRBD2. CDR3 length: 14 residues. V gave up 1 base and J gave up 3 bases; unmatched junction bases: 0. Per germline, CDR1 SGHVS and CDR2 FQNEAQ.

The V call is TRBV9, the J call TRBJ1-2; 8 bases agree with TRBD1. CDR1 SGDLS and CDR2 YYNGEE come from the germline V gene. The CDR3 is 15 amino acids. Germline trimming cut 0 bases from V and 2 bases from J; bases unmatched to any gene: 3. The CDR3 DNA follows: TGTGCCAGCAGCGTAGTATGGACAGGGAACTATGGCTACACCTTC. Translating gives CASSVVWTGNYGYTF.

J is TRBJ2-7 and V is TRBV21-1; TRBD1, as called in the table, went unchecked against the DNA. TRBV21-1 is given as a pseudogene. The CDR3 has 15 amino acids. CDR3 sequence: CASSANPQGGDEQYF. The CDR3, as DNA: TGTGCCAGCAGCGCCAACCCACAGGGTGGAGACGAGCAGTACTTC.

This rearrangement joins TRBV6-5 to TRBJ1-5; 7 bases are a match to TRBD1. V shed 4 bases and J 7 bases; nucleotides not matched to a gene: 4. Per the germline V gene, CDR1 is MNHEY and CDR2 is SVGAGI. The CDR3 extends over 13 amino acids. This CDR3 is CASSLGQLQPQHF. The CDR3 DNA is TGTGCCAGCAGTTTGGGACAGCTCCAGCCCCAGCATTTT.

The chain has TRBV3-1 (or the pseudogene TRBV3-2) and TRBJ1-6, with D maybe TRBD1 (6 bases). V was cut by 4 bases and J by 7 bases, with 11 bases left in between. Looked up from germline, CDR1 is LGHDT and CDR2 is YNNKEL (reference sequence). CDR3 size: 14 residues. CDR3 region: CASSRTVENSPLHF. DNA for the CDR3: TGTGCCAGCAGCCGGACAGTGGAAAATTCACCCCTCCACTTT.

CDR3 in amino acids: CASSSIPRGNSVNEQFF. The CDR3 DNA reads TGCGCCAGCAGTTCGATACCCAGGGGGAATTCTGTCAATGAGCAGTTCTTC. The chain employs TRBV5-1 and TRBJ2-1; 7 bases agree with TRBD1. V shed 5 bases, J shed 6 bases, and the junction held 17 bases outside the gene matches. CDR1 SGHRS and CDR2 YFSETQ come from the germline V gene. The CDR3 contains 17 residues.

The CDR3 reads CAWRLRVGFNTEAFF. For the CDR3, the DNA is TGTGCCTGGAGGCTACGGGTCGGTTTCAACACTGAAGCTTTCTTT. The chain recombines TRBV30 with TRBJ1-1, with unresolved D. Germline lookup yields CDR1 GTSNPN and CDR2 SVGIG (reference sequence). V was cut by 3 bases and J by 2 bases, with 16 bases left in between. The CDR3 has 15 amino acids.

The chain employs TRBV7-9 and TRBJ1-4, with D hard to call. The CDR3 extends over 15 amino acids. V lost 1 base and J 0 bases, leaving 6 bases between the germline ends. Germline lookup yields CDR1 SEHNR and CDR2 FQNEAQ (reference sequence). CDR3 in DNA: TGTGCCAGCAGCTTAGGGAGAACAACTAATGAAAAACTGTTTTTT. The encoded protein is CASSLGRTTNEKLFF.

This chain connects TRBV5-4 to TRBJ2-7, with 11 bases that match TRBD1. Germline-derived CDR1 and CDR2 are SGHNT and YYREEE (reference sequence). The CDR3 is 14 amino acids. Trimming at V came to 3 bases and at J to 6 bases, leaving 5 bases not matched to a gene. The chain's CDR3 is CASSWTGGSGEQYF. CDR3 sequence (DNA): TGTGCCAGCAGCTGGACAGGGGGCTCCGGCGAGCAGTACTTC.

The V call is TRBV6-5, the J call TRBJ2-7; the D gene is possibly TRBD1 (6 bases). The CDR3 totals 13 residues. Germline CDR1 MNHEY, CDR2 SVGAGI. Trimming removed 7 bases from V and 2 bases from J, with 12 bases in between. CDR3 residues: CASKQGMPYEQYF. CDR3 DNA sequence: TGTGCCAGCAAACAGGGTATGCCCTACGAGCAGTACTTC.

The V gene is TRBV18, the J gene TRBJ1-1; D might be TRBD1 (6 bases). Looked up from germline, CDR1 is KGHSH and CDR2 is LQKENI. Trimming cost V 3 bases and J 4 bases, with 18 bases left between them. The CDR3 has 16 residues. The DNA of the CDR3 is TGTGCCAGCTCACCCCCGGGGGGCTCCGAATTCACTGAAGCTTTCTTT. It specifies CASSPPGGSEFTEAFF.

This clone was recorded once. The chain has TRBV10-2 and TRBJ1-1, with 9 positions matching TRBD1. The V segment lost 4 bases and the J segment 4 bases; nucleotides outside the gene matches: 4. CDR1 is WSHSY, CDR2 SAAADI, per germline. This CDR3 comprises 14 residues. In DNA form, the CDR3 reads TGCGCCAGCAGTGGACAGGGGGACGGCACTGAAGCTTTCTTT. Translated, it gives CASSGQGDGTEAFF.

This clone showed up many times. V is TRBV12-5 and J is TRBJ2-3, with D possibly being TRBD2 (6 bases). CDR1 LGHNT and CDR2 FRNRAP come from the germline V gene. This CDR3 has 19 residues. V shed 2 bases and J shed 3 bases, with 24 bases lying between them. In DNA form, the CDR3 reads TGTGCTAGTGGTTTGAACACGGGGTTGGGGGGTAGGTGGACAGATACGCAGTATTTT. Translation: CASGLNTGLGGRWTDTQYF.

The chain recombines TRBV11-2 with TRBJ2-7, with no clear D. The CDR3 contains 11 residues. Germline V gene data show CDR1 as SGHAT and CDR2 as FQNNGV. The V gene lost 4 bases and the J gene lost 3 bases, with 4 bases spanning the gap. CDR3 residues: CASSSFYEQYF. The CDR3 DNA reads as TGTGCCAGCAGCTCCTTCTACGAGCAGTACTTC.

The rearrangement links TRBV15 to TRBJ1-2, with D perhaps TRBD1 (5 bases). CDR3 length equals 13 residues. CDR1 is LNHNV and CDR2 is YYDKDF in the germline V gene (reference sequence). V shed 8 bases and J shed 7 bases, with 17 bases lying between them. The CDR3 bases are TGTGCCACCGGCCCGGGGGGGGAGGCTGGCTACACCTTC. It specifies CATGPGGEAGYTF.

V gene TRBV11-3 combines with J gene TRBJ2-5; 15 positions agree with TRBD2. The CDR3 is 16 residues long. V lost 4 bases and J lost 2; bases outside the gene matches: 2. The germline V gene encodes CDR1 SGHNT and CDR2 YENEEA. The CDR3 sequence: CASSSGLAGGQETQYF. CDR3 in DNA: TGTGCCAGCAGCTCCGGACTAGCGGGGGGGCAAGAGACCCAGTACTTC.

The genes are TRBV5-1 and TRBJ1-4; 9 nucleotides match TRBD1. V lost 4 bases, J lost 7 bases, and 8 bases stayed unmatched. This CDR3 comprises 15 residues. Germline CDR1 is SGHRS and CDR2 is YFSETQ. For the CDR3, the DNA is TGCGCCAGCAGCCCCCAGGACAGGGGAGGTGAAAAACTGTTTTTT. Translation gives CASSPQDRGGEKLFF.

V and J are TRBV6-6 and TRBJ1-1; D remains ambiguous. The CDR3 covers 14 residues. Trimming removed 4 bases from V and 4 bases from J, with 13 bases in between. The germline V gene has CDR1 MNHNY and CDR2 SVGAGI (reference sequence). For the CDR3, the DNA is TGTGCCAGCAGTTCCACGGGAGGTGCCACTGAAGCTTTCTTT. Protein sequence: CASSSTGGATEAFF.

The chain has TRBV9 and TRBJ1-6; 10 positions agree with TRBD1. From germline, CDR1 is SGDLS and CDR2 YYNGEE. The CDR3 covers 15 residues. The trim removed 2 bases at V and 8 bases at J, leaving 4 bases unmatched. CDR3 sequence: CASSVEGQGHSPLHF. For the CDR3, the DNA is TGTGCCAGCAGCGTTGAGGGACAGGGGCATTCACCCCTCCACTTT.

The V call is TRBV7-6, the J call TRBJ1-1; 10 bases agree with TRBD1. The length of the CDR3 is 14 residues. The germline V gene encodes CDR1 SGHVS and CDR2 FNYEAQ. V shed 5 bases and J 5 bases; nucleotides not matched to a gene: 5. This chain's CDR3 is CASSPDRGNTEAFF. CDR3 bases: TGTGCCAGCAGCCCGGACAGGGGGAATACTGAAGCTTTCTTT.